This record looks at one T cell receptor beta chain sequence and its context. Libraries were prepared by immunoSEQ multiplex PCR; TCRdb keeps only in-frame clonotypes and omits some of them. The sample carries over 95,000 clones, roughly 92% recorded once. This specimen belongs to a study of T cell responses to AZD1222 COVID-19 vaccine. The TCR comes from an adult in good health. The sample here was peripheral blood, taken on day 0 of AZD1222 vaccination.

CDR3 in amino acids: CASHRLRENYGYTF. CDR3 nucleotides: TGTGCCAGTCACCGACTCCGGGAAAACTATGGCTACACCTTC. The genes are TRBV19 and TRBJ1-2; no clear D. From germline, CDR1 is LNHDA and CDR2 SQIVND (reference sequence). The germline V and J ends were trimmed by 8 bases and 2 bases, with 15 bases remaining between them. The CDR3 covers 14 residues. The full variable domain, in which reference TRBV19 and TRBJ1-2 provide the parts outside the CDR3, is DGGITQSPKYLFRKEGQNVTLSCEQNLNHDAMYWYRQDPGQGLRLIYYSQIVNDFQKGDIAEGYSVSREKKESFPLTVTSAQKNPTAFYLCASHRLRENYGYTFGSGTRLTVV.